This TCR beta chain was retrieved from a study of early T cells in non-severe SARS-CoV-2 infection (dated by TCRdb to about 2021). Turning to the overall study: TCR sequencing used bulk RNA from unsorted whole blood, so alpha and beta chains could not be paired.

Libraries were constructed by 5' RACE. Reads for this sample came from a NextSeq 500. To correct for sequencing error and PCR bias, the TCR library protocol tagged individual cDNA molecules with unique molecular identifiers. Both TCR alpha and beta chains were sequenced, and tight co-correlation was observed between alpha and beta sequence abundances in each sample. Per the source publication's procedure: Decombinator V4 was used to perform V gene, J gene and CDR3 annotation of TCR sequences. TCRs were defined as expanded if a significant change between any two time points was detected under a Poisson model with p below 0.0001. TCR abundances were normalised to the total number of TCRs sequenced in each sample and reported as counts per million. TRAV1-2 paired with TRAJ12, TRAJ20 or TRAJ33 defined MAIT TCRs, while TRAV10 paired with TRAJ18 defined iNKT TCRs. VDJdb, accessed on 1 November 2021, was searched for TCRs annotated for CMV, EBV and SARS-CoV-2, and TCRs annotated for more than one antigen were excluded. TCRdb cleaned the public reads at Q25 with fastp, built clones with MiXCR and kept in-frame beta chains. Each CDR3 protein appears once, grouped with its most common genes and DNA. In this record, the V and J calls reflect TCRdb's handling and not the investigators' own analysis. The sample table records 80,000 or so distinct CDR3 sequences; over 9.5% of these occur just once. The top ten clonotypes cover around 3.5% of the sample.

Paper-wide results and their limitations: VDJdb matching was skewed toward anti-spike CD8 responses and likely underestimated virus-specific expansions, missing private and CD4 specificities.

The CDR3 runs 14 amino acids, cysteine and phenylalanine included. Just CDR3 DNA is preserved here, 42 bases in frame from base 1. CDR1 SGHTS and CDR2 YDEGEE were looked up in the germline V gene. V is cut by 7 bases and J by 1 base, and the space between the germline ends is 11 bases. As for this clonotype: Its target antigen remains unknown. No quality values exist for individual bases; no much larger clone is one base distant.

Set within a cohort of healthcare workers in London, UK, this nested case-control study involved weekly PCR testing of nasopharyngeal swabs along with blood sampling. Healthcare workers were enrolled in the week of the UK lockdown, from 23 to 31 March 2020, and were followed every week for up to roughly 15 weeks. The sequence links TRBV5-8 to TRBJ2-2, and possibly TRBD1, on 7 matching bases. Specimen: whole blood. The TCR comes from an adult who was a healthcare worker with PCR-confirmed SARS-CoV-2 infection or an uninfected control (not recorded which). Here is the DNA: TGTGCCAGCGCGGGACAGCAGAACACCGGGGAGCTGTTTTTT. It translates as CASAGQQNTGELFF.